The 10 T cell receptor beta chains in this list originate from one sample, sequenced in a study of shared clonotypes between healthy human individuals. Naivety among CD8 cells was defined by CD45RO negativity and positive CCR7 selection, thereby excluding terminally differentiated effector memory CD45RA+ cells. Assay: immunoSEQ multiplex PCR; the TCRdb copy retains only in-frame clones and omits some. The sample has around 2,100,000 clones; about 95% are singletons. Sequenced: naive CD8+ T cells sorted from blood. These receptors all come from a man aged 18 to 29 in good health.

The chain carries TRBV10-3 and TRBJ2-1; unclear D gene. Germline V CDR1 and CDR2: ENHRY, SYGVKD. Trimming took off 8 bases at V and 5 bases at J, with 13 bases between the two ends. The CDR3 spans 13 residues. CDR3 in amino acids: CAIGYSPDNEQFF. Here the CDR3 DNA reads TGTGCCATCGGGTACAGCCCCGACAATGAGCAGTTCTTC.

This chain links TRBV29-1 with TRBJ1-5; D perhaps matches TRBD1 (6 bases). Germline lookup yields CDR1 SQVTM and CDR2 ANQGSEA. V lost 4 bases, J lost 3 bases, and 13 bases lay in between. The CDR3 length is 14 residues. CDR3 sequence (DNA): TGCAGCGTTGTATTATCAGGGGACAATCAGCCCCAGCATTTT. This gives the protein CSVVLSGDNQPQHF.

The chain employs TRBV27 and TRBJ1-1; TRBD1 agrees at 7 bases. This CDR3 has 14 residues. Germline V gives CDR1 MNHEY, CDR2 SMNVEV (reference sequence). V was pared by 5 bases and J by 3 bases, with 6 bases of the junction left unmatched. The CDR3 bases are TGTGCCAGCAGTCCAGGGACAGCTTACACTGAAGCTTTCTTT. Translated, it gives CASSPGTAYTEAFF.

This chain connects TRBV5-6 to TRBJ2-7; D not certain. The V gene lost 1 base and the J gene lost 2 bases, with 13 bases spanning the gap. This CDR3 is built from 15 residues. From germline, CDR1 is SGHDT and CDR2 YYEEEE. The CDR3 region is CASSLMAAITYEQYF. DNA of the CDR3: TGTGCCAGCAGCTTGATGGCAGCGATCACCTACGAGCAGTACTTC.

The chain joins TRBV7-9 to TRBJ2-3; perhaps TRBD2 as D (5 bases). Looked up from germline, CDR1 is SEHNR and CDR2 is FQNEAQ (reference sequence). This CDR3 comprises 13 residues. The V gene lost 2 bases and the J gene lost 7 bases, with 10 bases spanning the gap. DNA of the CDR3: TGTGCCAGCAGCTTAAAACGGGATTATACGCAGTATTTT. Its protein product is CASSLKRDYTQYF.

The chain couples TRBV6-6 to TRBJ2-7; TRBD2 is a possible D gene (5 bases). Trimming pared 11 bases from V and 0 bases from J, leaving 8 bases between. The germline CDR1 and CDR2 sequences are MNHNY and SVGAGI (reference sequence). The CDR3 contains 11 residues. The CDR3 reads CAVGSSYEQYF. The CDR3 DNA reads as TGTGCCGTGGGGAGCTCCTACGAGCAGTACTTC.

Here the CDR3 reads CASSLEAYPNYGYTF. CDR3 nucleotides: TGTGCCAGCAGCTTAGAGGCCTACCCTAACTATGGCTACACCTTC. The chain recombines TRBV7-2 with TRBJ1-2; D uncertain. The CDR3 is 15 amino acids. Germline assignment: CDR1 SGHTA and CDR2 FQGNSA. Between the trimmed V and J ends, which lost 1 base and 0 bases, there was a span of 9 bases.

This chain joins TRBV5-6 and TRBJ2-7; D is possibly TRBD2 (6 bases). V was pared by 1 base and J by 2 bases, with 16 bases between. CDR1 SGHDT and CDR2 YYEEEE come from the germline V gene. CDR3 length equals 16 residues. DNA for the CDR3: TGTGCCAGCAGCTTGATTGTGTCGGGAGAGACCTACGAGCAGTACTTC. This translates into CASSLIVSGETYEQYF. Full variable domain (missing parts from reference TRBV5-6 and TRBJ2-7): DAGVTQSPTHLIKTRGQQVTLRCSPKSGHDTVSWYQQALGQGPQFIFQYYEEEERQRGNFPDRFSGHQFPNYSSELNVNALLLGDSALYLCASSLIVSGETYEQYFGPGTRLTVT.

This chain joins TRBV6-5 and TRBJ1-4; D remains unclear. Germline loops: CDR1 MNHEY, CDR2 SVGAGI. V lost 0 bases, J lost 6 bases, and 11 bases lay in between. The CDR3 extends over 15 amino acids. The DNA for the CDR3 is TGTGCCAGCAGTTACTCCATTGGAGAGGATGAAAAACTGTTTTTT. It is translated as CASSYSIGEDEKLFF.

About this clone itself: This CDR3 is also generated by other DNA sequences in the sample. This chain uses TRBV6-1 with TRBJ2-7; TRBD2 might be the D (5 bases). Trimming stripped 3 bases from V and 2 bases from J, with 8 bases between. Germline lookup yields CDR1 MNHNS and CDR2 SASEGT. The CDR3 loop spans 13 amino acids. In nucleotides, the CDR3 is TGTGCCAGCAGTGAGCGAGGGCCCTACGAGCAGTACTTC. Translating it yields CASSERGPYEQYF.